The rows below give T cell receptor beta chains drawn from one sample of a study of T cells in Graves' hyperthyroidism and ophthalmopathy. TCRdb passed the multiplex PCR reads through MiXCR, listing each CDR3 protein once. The sample yields some 250,000 distinct CDR3 sequences, 14% to 15% seen once. The sample taken for sequencing was blood. The source of these receptors is a woman between 40 and 50 years old with Graves' hyperthyroidism that later progressed to Graves' ophthalmopathy. CDR3s leave out the opening cysteine and the closing phenylalanine or tryptophan.

>TRBV6-1|11|TRBJ2-1
ASSSGTHNEQF
>TRBV11-2|14|TRBJ2-7
ASSRLAGVGSYEQY
>TRBV3-1|12|TRBJ1-5
ASSQELSGQPQH
>TRBV7-9|12|TRBJ2-5
ASSEQVAGETQY
>TRBV6-1|16|TRBJ2-1
ASRGLAGAPKSYNEQF
>TRBV2|16|TRBJ2-3
ASSAIAGVVTQTDTQY
>TRBV28|12|TRBJ1-2
ASSHNILRGGYT
>TRBV29-1|13|TRBJ2-2
SVGFSGTGSGELF
>TRBV7-8|14|TRBJ2-3
ASSRRDIGNTDTQY
>TRBV4-1|15|TRBJ2-7
ASSWGSGLAGDYEQY
>TRBV6-1|12|TRBJ1-3
ASSPLSSGNTIY
>TRBV28|18|TRBJ2-7
ASTLFWRGASGTPPYEQY
>TRBV7-3|11|TRBJ2-1
ASSAGTSNEQF
>TRBV20-1|12|TRBJ2-7
GIPWGKGPFEQY
>TRBV5-4|11|TRBJ1-1
ASSLVAGGEAF
>TRBV14|14|TRBJ1-1
ASSQSSRGMNTEAF
>TRBV11-2|13|TRBJ2-1
ASRVPGLEINEQF